Listed below are T cell receptor beta chains from one sample, sequenced in a study of CD8 T cells in ankylosing spondylitis. TCRdb reanalysed the 5' RACE reads using MiXCR and keeps one entry per CDR3 protein. The table lists about 440,000 distinct CDR3 sequences, 15% to 20% of them singletons, with just over 1% in the top ten. The sample consisted of blood, either unsorted or a sorted T cell fraction (not recorded which). The receptors were sampled from a male donor with ankylosing spondylitis. Both conserved end residues are part of each CDR3. Not all rows give a size; the values are once, few, many and, for expanded clones, a class.

abundance	v_gene	CDR3aa
few	TRBV19	CASSTLAIYNEQFF
many	TRBV29-1	CSSRQGLNTEAFF
NA	TRBV7-6	CASSLAPRDTQYF
NA	TRBV20-1	CSGHGPLYEQYF
NA	TRBV18	CASSPTRAVEAFF
few	TRBV5-1	CASSLDGYYEQYF
many	TRBV20-1	CSARDLQGAYGYTF
NA	TRBV20-1	CSAPADRPPYEQYF
few	TRBV6-2/TRBV6-3	CASSHGTSGADTQYF
NA	TRBV6-1	CASKVGAENTGELFF
NA	TRBV11-2	CASSLDWGATDTQYF
few	TRBV20-1	CSASLTTYEQYF
few	TRBV10-3	CATAGQTNTEAFF
few	TRBV27	CASSPHGQINQPQHF
NA	TRBV5-1	CASSFYSQGRGTDTQYF
NA	TRBV6-1	CASGPLEGRDTQYF
many	TRBV7-7	CASSPTTGGGDTQYF
few	TRBV6-4	CASNNTPERGQDNYGYTF
NA	TRBV7-9	CASSLRWVGEQFF
NA	TRBV20-1	CSASDRRGSTDTQYF
few	TRBV4-3	CASSRETRGPYEQYF
NA	TRBV12-3/TRBV12-4	CASSFQYTEAFF
NA	TRBV7-2	CASSPRRGRDTQYF
NA	TRBV4-1	CASSQLQGTTEAFF
NA	TRBV12-3/TRBV12-4	CASTHGGADTQYF
NA	TRBV27	CASKLGQGGTGANVLTF
NA	TRBV5-1	CASSSPGQGAQGYTF
NA	TRBV18	CASSPPGSGVTAQSSGNTIYF
NA	TRBV29-1	CSVAGQGRYGYTF
many	TRBV5-1	CASSLRRGANTEAFF
NA	TRBV7-7	CASSLRSPGYTF
many	TRBV7-9	CASSRARDRGRAFF
few	TRBV20-1	CSASTSGGGNEQFF
few	TRBV20-1	CSARDQAAEGRDTQYF
few	TRBV4-3	CASSQDGDSNTDTQYF
few	TRBV15	CATSRDRAVGGEKLFF
few	TRBV24-1	CATSDRDFNYGYTF
NA	TRBV28	CASTTGTQGNYGYTF
few	TRBV12-3/TRBV12-4	CASTLGQKNYGYTF
NA	TRBV5-5	CASSQRLGEQYF